The sequence of this T cell receptor (beta chain) was determined in a study of T cells in Graves' hyperthyroidism and ophthalmopathy. RNA transcripts gave rise to amplified TCR beta CDR3 regions. The HTBI primer set drove a first-round RT-PCR of the TCR CDR3. MiXCR, applied by TCRdb to the multiplex PCR reads, yields one record per CDR3 protein. The repertoire consists of over 550,000 distinct CDR3 sequences, with over 15% occurring once and the leading ten covering 18%. This clonotype was counted many times. V was clipped by 4 bases and J by 1 base, with 10 bases between them. The CDR3 is 15 residues long.

Input material: blood. This TCR derives from a woman under 30 with Graves' hyperthyroidism. The V gene is TRBV12-3 or TRBV12-4, the J gene TRBJ2-2; D tentatively fits TRBD1 or TRBD2 (6 bases each). This CDR3 is CASSSGARNTGELFF. CDR3 in DNA: TGTGCCAGCAGTTCGGGGGCCAGGAACACCGGGGAGCTGTTTTTT.